Each of the 24 T cell receptor beta chains below was sequenced from the same sample in a study of post-analysis software for immune sequencing data. Study findings and constraints: With TRBV5-6, TRBV5-1 and TRBV20-1 included, 5 or 6 TRBV segments were more frequent in patients than in controls.

Their specific antigens are unknown. Included in the TCR beta cDNA libraries were unique molecular identifiers. TCRdb reanalysed the PCR reads using MiXCR and keeps one entry per CDR3 protein. The data contain approximately 360,000 distinct CDR3 sequences, approximately 38% of them seen just once; the ten biggest clones take up around 15%. Input material: blood. These receptors all stem from a girl aged 5 to 17 with multiple sclerosis.

This clonotype appeared a few times. The genes are TRBV20-1 and TRBJ1-5, with 8 bases matching TRBD1. The V gene's germline CDR1 is DFQATT and CDR2 SNEGSKA (reference sequence). The CDR3 length is 15 residues. Trimming removed 0 bases from V and 0 bases from J; junction bases left unmatched: 1. The CDR3 here is CSARETGVSNQPQHF. DNA of the CDR3: TGCAGTGCTAGAGAGACAGGGGTTAGCAATCAGCCCCAGCATTTT.

This clonotype was recorded a few times. The rearrangement uses TRBV12-5 and TRBJ2-1; TRBD1 agrees at 10 bases. CDR3 size: 14 residues. Per the germline V gene, CDR1 is LGHNT and CDR2 is FRNRAP. With V trimmed by 7 bases and J by 10 bases, 10 bases remained unmatched. The CDR3 here is CASVPDRGPCEQFF. The CDR3 DNA sequence: TGTGCTAGTGTCCCTGACAGGGGGCCATGCGAGCAGTTCTTC.

This chain joins TRBV7-3 and TRBJ1-5; 11 bases align to TRBD1. The germline V gene encodes CDR1 SGHTA and CDR2 FQGTGA. The CDR3 extends over 20 amino acids. J was trimmed by 2 bases and V by 3 bases; bases with no gene match: 15. CDR3 sequence: CASSFRDRGIAEPGNQPQHF. The CDR3 region has the DNA TGTGCCAGCAGCTTCCGGGACAGGGGGATTGCCGAACCTGGCAATCAGCCCCAGCATTTT.

The chain uses TRBV4-1 and TRBJ2-5, with TRBD1 matching 11 bases. The V gene end was trimmed by 2 bases and the J gene end by 11 bases; junction bases not matched to a gene: 10. The CDR3 totals 15 residues. CDR1 is MGHRA and CDR2 is YSYEKL in the germline V gene. CDR3 nucleotides: TGCGCCAGCAGCCAACCCGGACAGGGGGCTTGGGAGCAGTACTTC. It encodes CASSQPGQGAWEQYF.

This clonotype was seen only a few times. This rearrangement joins TRBV9 to TRBJ1-5; TRBD1 is a possible D gene (6 bases). The CDR3 is 19 residues long. V was clipped by 0 bases and J by 2 bases, with 21 bases between them. Per germline, CDR1 SGDLS and CDR2 YYNGEE. The CDR3 DNA reads TGTGCCAGCAGCGTAGCGTCTCAGGGGCCCTACATTGGCAATCAGCCCCAGCATTTT. Its translation is CASSVASQGPYIGNQPQHF.

This clonotype has just a few counts. The chain uses TRBV4-1 and TRBJ1-1, with D maybe TRBD1 (5 bases). V was clipped by 0 bases and J by 0 bases, with 8 bases between them. This CDR3 spans 15 amino acids. The V gene's germline CDR1 is MGHRA and CDR2 YSYEKL. In DNA, the CDR3 is TGCGCCAGCAGCCAAGATTGGGGGGTGAACACTGAAGCTTTCTTT. Encoded protein: CASSQDWGVNTEAFF.

The CDR3 coding sequence is TGCGCCAGCAGCCAAAGGGCGGGCAATGAGCAGTTCTTC. This codes for CASSQRAGNEQFF. V usage is TRBV4-1 and J usage is TRBJ2-1; possible D gene TRBD2, 5 bases. The CDR3 is 13 amino acids. Germline V gene lookup returns CDR1 MGHRA and CDR2 YSYEKL. V shed 2 bases and J shed 6 bases, with 8 bases lying between them.

This clonotype was seen only a few times. The chain is built from TRBV5-1 and TRBJ1-6; no clear D gene. Germline assignment: CDR1 SGHRS and CDR2 YFSETQ. The CDR3 spans 15 residues. The V end lost 0 bases, the J end lost 9 bases, and 13 bases lay between the germline ends. In DNA form, the CDR3 reads TGCGCCAGCAGCTTGGCCACGTCAGTTGGTTCACCCCTCCACTTT. Translation: CASSLATSVGSPLHF.

The genes are TRBV15 and TRBJ2-6; no reliable D call. Germline V CDR1 and CDR2: LNHNV, YYDKDF (reference sequence). The V end lost 4 bases, the J end lost 9 bases, and 13 bases lay between the germline ends. This CDR3 spans 14 amino acids. Here the CDR3 reads CATSISEVDNVLTF. DNA of the CDR3: TGTGCCACCAGCATCTCTGAGGTTGACAACGTCCTGACTTTC.

The chain links TRBV4-2 to TRBJ2-1; 7 bases match TRBD2. J lost 0 bases, V lost 0 bases, and 5 bases had no gene match. Germline V gives CDR1 LGHNA, CDR2 YNFKEQ. This CDR3 is built from 17 residues. The CDR3 protein is CASSQEGRASSYNEQFF. The CDR3 DNA reads as TGTGCCAGCAGCCAAGAGGGGAGGGCTTCCTCCTACAATGAGCAGTTCTTC.

The chain is built from TRBV7-9 and TRBJ2-2; perhaps TRBD1 as D (5 bases). Trimming took 11 bases from V and 1 from J, leaving 11 bases between them. The CDR3 loop spans 13 amino acids. The germline CDR1 and CDR2 sequences are SEHNR and FQNEAQ (reference sequence). DNA of the CDR3: TGTGCCGCCCCAGGGCTGAACACCGGGGAGCTGTTTTTT. Protein product: CAAPGLNTGELFF.

This sequence joins TRBV10-2 and TRBJ2-1; D call uncertain. Germline lookup yields CDR1 WSHSY and CDR2 SAAADI. This CDR3 is 12 amino acids long. Trimming pared 2 bases from V and 7 bases from J, leaving 6 bases between. The CDR3 protein is CASSEPGNEQFF. The DNA for the CDR3 is TGCGCCAGCAGTGAGCCCGGGAATGAGCAGTTCTTC.

This clonotype appeared a few times. The rearrangement joins TRBV4-2 to TRBJ2-7; possibly TRBD1 for D (6 bases). V was cut by 0 bases and J by 2 bases, with 14 bases left in between. From germline, CDR1 is LGHNA and CDR2 YNFKEQ. The CDR3 spans 16 residues. In DNA, the CDR3 is TGTGCCAGCAGCCAAGATGTGGGGGCAGCGACCTACGAGCAGTACTTC. Translating it yields CASSQDVGAATYEQYF.

This clonotype has ten or more counts. This chain's CDR3 is CSVEGTLYQETQYF. In DNA form, the CDR3 reads TGCAGCGTTGAGGGGACCCTCTATCAAGAGACCCAGTACTTC. V usage is TRBV29-1 and J usage is TRBJ2-5, with D possibly being TRBD1 or TRBD2 (5 bases each). The germline CDR1 and CDR2 sequences are SQVTM and ANQGSEA. V gave up 3 bases and J gave up 2 bases, with 13 bases separating them. This CDR3 spans 14 amino acids.

The CDR3 nucleotides read TGTGCCAGCAGTTTTGAGGACCCCTACGAGCAGTACTTC. Protein sequence: CASSFEDPYEQYF. The chain uses TRBV12-3 or TRBV12-4 and TRBJ2-7; the D is unclear. The CDR3 runs to 13 residues. V lost 3 bases and J lost 2, with 8 bases in between.

This clonotype was observed a handful of times. This chain's CDR3 is CASSLGHKANTDTQYF. Here the CDR3 DNA reads TGTGCCAGCAGCTTGGGTCACAAGGCGAACACAGATACGCAGTATTTT. J is TRBJ2-3 and V is TRBV5-6; no clear D. CDR1 SGHDT and CDR2 YYEEEE come from the germline V gene. This CDR3 spans 16 amino acids. V lost 0 bases and J 2 bases, leaving 13 bases between the germline ends.

The chain employs TRBV5-1 and TRBJ2-7; 14 positions match TRBD2. The J call is uncertain, as TRBJ2-5 better fits the DNA end. This CDR3 contains 16 residues. Germline V gives CDR1 SGHRS, CDR2 YFSETQ. CDR3 sequence (DNA): TGCGCCAGCAGCATGCTTGGACTAGCGGGGGGAGAGACCCAGTACTTC. It is translated as CASSMLGLAGGETQYF.

The chain has TRBV5-1 and TRBJ2-1, with TRBD2 matching 14 bases. V lost 6 bases, J lost 9 bases, and 11 bases stayed unmatched. CDR3 length: 16 amino acids. The germline V gene encodes CDR1 SGHRS and CDR2 YFSETQ. The CDR3 nucleotides read TGCGCCAGCATGCCGACTAGCGGGGGGGCCGTTGGTGAGCAGTTCTTC. Protein: CASMPTSGGAVGEQFF.

The V gene is TRBV7-2, the J gene TRBJ1-2, with 8 positions matching TRBD1. J was trimmed by 4 bases and V by 4 bases; bases with no gene match: 5. The V gene's germline CDR1 is SGHTA and CDR2 FQGNSA. This CDR3 comprises 14 residues. CDR3 DNA sequence: TGTGCCAGCAGCTCCCCGACAGGGGCCTATGGCTACACCTTC. Translating gives CASSSPTGAYGYTF.

This chain joins TRBV6-1 and TRBJ2-2, with 7 positions matching TRBD2. J lost 5 bases, V lost 7 bases, and 1 base had no gene match. This CDR3 contains 12 residues. The germline V gene has CDR1 MNHNS and CDR2 SASEGT. The CDR3 DNA follows: TGTGCCAGCATGGGGGGGACCGGGGAGCTGTTTTTT. Amino acids: CASMGGTGELFF.

This sequence joins TRBV7-2 and TRBJ2-1; 10 bases agree with TRBD1. Per germline, CDR1 SGHTA and CDR2 FQGNSA. V lost 8 bases, J lost 8 bases, and 6 bases stayed unmatched. The CDR3 is 13 amino acids. CDR3 loop: CASGRGQGYEQFF. CDR3 bases: TGTGCCAGCGGCCGGGGACAGGGGTATGAGCAGTTCTTC.

This clonotype was recorded a few times. This chain joins TRBV3-1 and TRBJ1-5; no clear D. Germline lookup yields CDR1 LGHDT and CDR2 YNNKEL (reference sequence). Trimming took 2 bases from V and 7 from J, leaving 9 bases between them. This CDR3 contains 13 residues. CDR3 sequence (DNA): TGTGCCAGCAGCCAAACCCCGGCCCAGCCCCAGCATTTT. This sequence encodes CASSQTPAQPQHF.

The chain employs TRBV6-5 and TRBJ1-5; D unresolved. The CDR3 contains 14 residues. Germline V CDR1 and CDR2: MNHEY, SVGAGI. V lost 4 bases to trimming and J lost 2 bases, with 9 bases between them. The CDR3 nucleotides are TGTGCCAGCAGTTCTAGGTATGGCAATCAGCCCCAGCATTTT. Translation: CASSSRYGNQPQHF.

V is TRBV20-1 and J is TRBJ1-1; possibly TRBD1 for D (5 bases). V was pared by 5 bases and J by 8 bases, with 9 bases between. This CDR3 spans 10 amino acids. Germline CDR1 reads DFQATT; CDR2 reads SNEGSKA (reference sequence). Here the CDR3 DNA reads TGCAGTGCTGGGGACGCCGAAGCTTTCTTT. This codes for CSAGDAEAFF.